The clone carrying this TCR beta chain was found once. Its specificity is not known. Libraries were prepared by immunoSEQ multiplex PCR; TCRdb keeps only in-frame clonotypes and omits some of them. The data hold 60,000 to 75,000 clones, with roughly 80% observed a single time. These data originate in a study of T cell responses to AZD1222 COVID-19 vaccine. Study results and caveats: The donors showed a predominance of white British ancestry and of females, with possible underestimation of clonal diversity. Only a handful of AZD1222 recipients, more than 5 in all, had baseline seropositivity. It was only after the peak T cell response that any repertoires were sampled.

The source was peripheral blood, collected 28 days after the second AZD1222 dose. This TCR derives from an adult who received the AZD1222 COVID-19 vaccine.

The CDR3 sequence: CASPPRATPGPQVDKKDSGNTIYF. The CDR3 bases are TGTGCCAGCCCGCCCCGGGCCACACCAGGGCCCCAAGTGGATAAAAAAGACTCTGGAAACACCATATATTTT. The V and J genes are TRBV21-1 and TRBJ1-3; TRBD1, as called in the table, went unchecked against the DNA. TRBV21-1 is a pseudogene. CDR3 length: 24 residues.